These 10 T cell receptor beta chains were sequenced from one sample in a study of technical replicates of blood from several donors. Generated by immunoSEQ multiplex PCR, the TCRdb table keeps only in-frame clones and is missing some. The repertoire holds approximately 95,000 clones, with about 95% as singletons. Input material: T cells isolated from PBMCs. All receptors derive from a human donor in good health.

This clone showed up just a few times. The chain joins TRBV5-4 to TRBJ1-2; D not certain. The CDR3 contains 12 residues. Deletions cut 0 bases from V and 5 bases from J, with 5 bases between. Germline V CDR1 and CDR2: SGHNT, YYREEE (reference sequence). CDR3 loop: CASSLGGYGYTF. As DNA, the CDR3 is TGTGCCAGCAGCTTGGGAGGGTATGGCTACACCTTC. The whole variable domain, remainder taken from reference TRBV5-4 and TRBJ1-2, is ETGVTQSPTHLIKTRGQQVTLRCSSQSGHNTVSWYQQALGQGPQFIFQYYREEENGRGNFPPRFSGLQFPNYSSELNVNALELDDSALYLCASSLGGYGYTFGSGTRLTVV.

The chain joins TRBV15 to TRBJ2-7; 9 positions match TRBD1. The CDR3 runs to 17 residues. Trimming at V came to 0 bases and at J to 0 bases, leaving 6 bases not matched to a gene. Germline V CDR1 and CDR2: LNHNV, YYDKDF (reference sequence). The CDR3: CATSREKAGQGSYEQYF. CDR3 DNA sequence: TGTGCCACCAGCAGAGAAAAAGCGGGACAGGGCTCCTACGAGCAGTACTTC.

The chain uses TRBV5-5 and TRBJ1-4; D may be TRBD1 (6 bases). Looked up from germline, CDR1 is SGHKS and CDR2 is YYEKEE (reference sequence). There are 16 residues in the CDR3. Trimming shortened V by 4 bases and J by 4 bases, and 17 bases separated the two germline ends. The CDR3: CASSPYSGTNNEKLFF. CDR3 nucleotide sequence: TGTGCCAGCAGCCCTTACTCCGGGACAAATAATGAAAAACTGTTTTTT.

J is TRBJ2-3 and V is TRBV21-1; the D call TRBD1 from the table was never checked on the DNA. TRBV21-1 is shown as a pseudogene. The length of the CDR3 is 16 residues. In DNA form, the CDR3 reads TGTGCCAGCAGCCCTCGTGGGACAGGGCAGACAGATACGCAGTATTTT. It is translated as CASSPRGTGQTDTQYF.

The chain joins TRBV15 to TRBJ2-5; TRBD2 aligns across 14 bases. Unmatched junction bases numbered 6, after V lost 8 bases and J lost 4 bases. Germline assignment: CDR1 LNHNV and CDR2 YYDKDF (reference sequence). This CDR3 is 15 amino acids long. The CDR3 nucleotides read TGTGCCACCGGACTAGCGGGAGGTATCGTAGAGACCCAGTACTTC. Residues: CATGLAGGIVETQYF. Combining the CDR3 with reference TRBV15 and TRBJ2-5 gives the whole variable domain DAMVIQNPRYQVTQFGKPVTLSCSQTLNHNVMYWYQQKSSQAPKLLFHYYDKDFNNEADTPDNFQSRRPNTSFCFLDIRSPGLGDTAMYLCATGLAGGIVETQYFGPGTRLLVL.

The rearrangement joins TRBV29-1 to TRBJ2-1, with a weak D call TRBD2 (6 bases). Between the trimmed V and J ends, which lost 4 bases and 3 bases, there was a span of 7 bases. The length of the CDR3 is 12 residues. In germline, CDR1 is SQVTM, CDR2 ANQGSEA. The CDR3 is CSVVGLYNEQFF. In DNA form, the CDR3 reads TGCAGCGTTGTGGGACTCTACAATGAGCAGTTCTTC.

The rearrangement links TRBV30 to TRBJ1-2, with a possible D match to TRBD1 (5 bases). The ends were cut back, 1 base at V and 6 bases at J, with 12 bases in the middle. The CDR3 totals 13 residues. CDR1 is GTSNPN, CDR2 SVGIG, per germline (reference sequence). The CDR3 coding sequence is TGTGCCTGGAGTGAGAGGGGACTTAATGGCTACACCTTC. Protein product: CAWSERGLNGYTF. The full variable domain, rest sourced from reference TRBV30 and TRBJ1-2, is SQTIHQWPATLVQPVGSPLSLECTVEGTSNPNLYWYRQAAGRGLQLLFYSVGIGQISSEVPQNLSASRPQDRQFILSSKKLLLSDSGFYLCAWSERGLNGYTFGSGTRLTVV.

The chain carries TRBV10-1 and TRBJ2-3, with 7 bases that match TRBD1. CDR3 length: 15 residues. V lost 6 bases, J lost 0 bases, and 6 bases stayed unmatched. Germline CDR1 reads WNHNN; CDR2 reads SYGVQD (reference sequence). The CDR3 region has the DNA TGCGCCAGCAGCTCCGGGACAGAGAGCACAGATACGCAGTATTTT. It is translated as CASSSGTESTDTQYF.

CDR3 sequence reads: CASSWDRDNEQFF. The CDR3, as DNA: TGTGCCAGCAGTTGGGACAGGGACAATGAGCAGTTCTTC. The V call is TRBV28, the J call TRBJ2-1; 9 nucleotides line up with TRBD1. Per germline, CDR1 MDHEN and CDR2 SYDVKM. This CDR3 comprises 13 residues. V gave up 4 bases and J gave up 5 bases; unmatched junction bases: 0.

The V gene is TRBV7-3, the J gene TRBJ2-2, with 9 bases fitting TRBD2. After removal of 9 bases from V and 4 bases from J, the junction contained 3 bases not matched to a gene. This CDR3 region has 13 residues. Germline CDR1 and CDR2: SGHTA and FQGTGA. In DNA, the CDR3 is TGTGCCAGTCAGCGGGAGGTCACCGGGGAGCTGTTTTTT. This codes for CASQREVTGELFF.